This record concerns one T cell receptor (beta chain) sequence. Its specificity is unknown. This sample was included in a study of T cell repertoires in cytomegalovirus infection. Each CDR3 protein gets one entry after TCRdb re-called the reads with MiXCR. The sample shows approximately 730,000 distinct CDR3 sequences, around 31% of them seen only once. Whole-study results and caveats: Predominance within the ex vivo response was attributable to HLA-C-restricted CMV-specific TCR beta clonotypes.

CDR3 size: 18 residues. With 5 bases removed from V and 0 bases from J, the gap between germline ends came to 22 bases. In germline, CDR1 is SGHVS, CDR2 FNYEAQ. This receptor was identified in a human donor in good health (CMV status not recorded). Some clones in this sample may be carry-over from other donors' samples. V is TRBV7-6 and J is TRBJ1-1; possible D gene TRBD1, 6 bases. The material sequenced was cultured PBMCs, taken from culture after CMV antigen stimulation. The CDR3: CASSHGSGAQLMNTEAFF. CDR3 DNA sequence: TGTGCCAGCAGCCACGGGTCGGGGGCCCAACTAATGAACACTGAAGCTTTCTTT.